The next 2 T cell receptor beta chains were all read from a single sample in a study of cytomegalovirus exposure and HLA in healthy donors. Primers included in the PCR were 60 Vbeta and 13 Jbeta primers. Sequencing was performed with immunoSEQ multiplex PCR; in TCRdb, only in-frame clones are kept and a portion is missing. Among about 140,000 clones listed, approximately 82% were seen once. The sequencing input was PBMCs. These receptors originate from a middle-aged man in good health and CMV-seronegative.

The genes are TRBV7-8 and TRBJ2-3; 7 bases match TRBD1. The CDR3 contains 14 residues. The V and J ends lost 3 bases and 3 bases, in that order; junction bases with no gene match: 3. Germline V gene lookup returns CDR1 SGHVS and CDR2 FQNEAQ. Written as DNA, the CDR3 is TGTGCCAGCAGCTTTTCAGGGGGTACAGATACGCAGTATTTT. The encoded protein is CASSFSGGTDTQYF.

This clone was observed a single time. For the CDR3, the DNA is TGTGCCAGCAGCCAAGTTAGACTAGTGGTCGGGGAGCTGTTTTTT. It translates to CASSQVRLVVGELFF. This rearrangement joins TRBV14 to TRBJ2-2; maybe TRBD2 (6 bases). The CDR3 has 15 residues. V lost 1 base and J lost 7, with 13 bases in between. Germline V gene sequence: CDR1 SGHDN, CDR2 FVKESK.